This TCR beta chain is drawn from a study of T cells in localized non-small cell lung cancer (dated by TCRdb to the early 2020s). Broadly, across the study: The study analyzed T cell repertoires of around 250 early-stage NSCLC patients, comparing tumors and uninvolved tumor-adjacent lungs. All 240 or so NSCLC patients in the cohort were treatment-naive and had localized lung tumors that were resected. NSCLC patients had a mean age of around 61 years, and around 130 were male and about 98 female. Results and caveats for the whole study, not just this receptor: Multi-region tumor sequencing was not performed, so intratumor heterogeneity could not be excluded. Because the study design was exploratory, TCR variables were selected using unadjusted p-values without false-discovery rate correction. Of the top 100 tumor clones, a median of roughly 56 were detected in paired uninvolved adjacent lung; under 35 were also among that lung's top 100. Longer overall survival was associated with higher blood T cell density, whereas shorter survival was associated with higher adjacent-lung clonality. Uninvolved tumor-adjacent lung showed the highest T cell clonality, higher than tumor, which suggests more focused antigenic responses in the uninvolved tumor-adjacent lung.

The table lists this clone with a few counts. The antigen this receptor binds is unknown. Base qualities are missing; no much larger clone stands one base away. Uninvolved adjacent lung was obtained at least 2 cm from the tumor margin, and the absence of atypia was confirmed by two independent pathologists. At diagnosis, peripheral blood, uninvolved tumor-adjacent lung and tumor were collected and were preserved as a mix of fresh-frozen and FFPE material. The germline V gene sets CDR1 to SGHDN and CDR2 to FVKESK. The junction shows trimming of 4 bases on V and 5 bases on J, and the gene matches do not reach 5 bases of it. The CDR3 sequence holds 15 residues, the cysteine and phenylalanine included. Left in the record is the CDR3 DNA by itself, 45 bases read in frame from the first base. The immunoSEQ Assay was used to sequence TCR beta CDR3 regions from DNA. In the original analysis: To compute T cell density, TCR beta template counts were normalized to usable DNA, which was estimated by amplifying housekeeping genes. Richness was estimated using the preseqR package, with extrapolation to 400,000 templates for PBMC samples and to 120,000 templates for tissue samples. Clonality was defined by subtracting Pielou's evenness from one. Tissue-enriched TCRs were identified through differential abundance testing performed on productive amino-acid clonotypes, with a minimum total count of 5 and an alpha of 0.1. The Jaccard Index and the Morisita Overlap Index were used to measure how much the repertoires overlapped between compartments. GLIPH grouped TCR beta CDR3s together with public tetramer-defined viral CDR3s, and a viral motif had to include at least three viral sequences and show V-gene enrichment. TCRdb's version of the immuneACCESS table is confined to in-frame rearrangements and falls short of the full clone set. An unresolved V gene accounts for under half of the shortfall where checked; the remainder is of unknown origin. Clone size and V and J calls were adopted from that table, with D and trimming inferred from the DNA. The sample table lists more than 800 clones, approximately 35% of them with a count of one. 15% to 20% of the sample comes from the top ten.

The receptor chain draws on TRBV14 and TRBJ2-1, with 10 junctional bases fitting TRBD2. The sample in question was normal lung tissue next to the tumor, obtained before any cancer treatment. This receptor was taken from a female donor older than 55 with stage III squamous cell lung carcinoma. The DNA is as follows: TGTGCCAGCAGCCCCCAAGCGGGAGGGGACAATGAGCAGTTCTTC. Translated, this is CASSPQAGGDNEQFF.